Described below is a single T cell receptor beta chain sequence and its context. This sample is part of a study of T cell changes during pregnancy in multiple sclerosis. CDR3 length: 15 residues. V was pared by 0 bases and J by 4 bases, with 4 bases of the junction left unmatched. Per the germline V gene, CDR1 is SGHAT and CDR2 is FQDESV (reference sequence). TCRdb's table, derived via immunoSEQ multiplex PCR, lists solely in-frame clones and lacks some. The profile shows roughly 76,000 clones, about nine tenths of them singletons. The sample consisted of CD4+ T cells from peripheral blood mononuclear cells, taken after pregnancy. The clonotype comes from a female donor with multiple sclerosis, enrolled in a pregnancy study. The genes are TRBV11-1 and TRBJ2-5, with 8 bases identical to TRBD1. CDR3 loop: CASSLAPQGAETQYF. The CDR3 coding sequence is TGTGCCAGCAGCTTAGCGCCGCAGGGGGCAGAGACCCAGTACTTC. Based on the CDR3 plus reference TRBV11-1 and TRBJ2-5, the full variable domain is EAEVAQSPRYKITEKSQAVAFWCDPISGHATLYWYRQILGQGPELLVQFQDESVVDDSQLPKDRFSAERLKGVDSTLKIQPAELGDSAMYLCASSLAPQGAETQYFGPGTRLLVL.